The clone carrying this T cell receptor beta chain was observed many times. Its antigen is undetermined. Germline CDR1 and CDR2: SEHNR and FQNEAQ (reference sequence). With 5 bases removed from V and 10 bases from J, the gap between germline ends came to 20 bases. The CDR3 has 14 residues. This sample stems from a study of T cell repertoires in cytomegalovirus infection. Study summary: Public TCR beta signatures marked donors with CMV infection and the matching HLA. Findings and limits, study-wide: Accumulated public TCR beta family frequency recognized individuals carrying CMV together with the relevant HLA. CMV-specific HLA-C-restricted TCR beta clonotypes dominated the ex vivo response.

TCRdb analysed the reads with MiXCR anew, one entry per CDR3 protein. Of a few hundred thousand distinct CDR3 sequences listed, around 15% are singletons. The material sequenced was CD8+ T cells from PBMCs. The source is a human donor in good health (CMV status not recorded). Some clones in this sample may be carry-over from other donors' samples. The chain couples TRBV7-9 to TRBJ2-5, with a tentative D call TRBD2 (5 bases). The CDR3 DNA reads as TGTGCCAGCAGCCCGGTGAGCGGACCACCAGGCCAGTACTTC. This sequence encodes CASSPVSGPPGQYF.